This T cell receptor (beta chain) was captured by sequencing in a study of cytomegalovirus exposure and HLA in healthy donors. This PCR relied on a set of 60 Vbeta primers and 13 Jbeta primers. This table comes from immunoSEQ multiplex PCR, and its TCRdb copy is limited to in-frame clones, with some not included. This sample has 150,000 to 200,000 clones, with around 81% found just once. This TCR came from a middle-aged woman in good health and CMV-seronegative. The sample was PBMCs.

The CDR3 nucleotides are TGTGCCTGGGCTTCACAGGGGGATCAGCCCCAGCATTTT. It codes for CAWASQGDQPQHF. The gene calls are TRBV30 and TRBJ1-5; 8 bases are shared with TRBD1. CDR1 GTSNPN and CDR2 SVGIG come from the germline V gene (reference sequence). V lost 5 bases to trimming and J lost 5 bases; unmatched junction nucleotides: 5. This CDR3 region has 13 residues.